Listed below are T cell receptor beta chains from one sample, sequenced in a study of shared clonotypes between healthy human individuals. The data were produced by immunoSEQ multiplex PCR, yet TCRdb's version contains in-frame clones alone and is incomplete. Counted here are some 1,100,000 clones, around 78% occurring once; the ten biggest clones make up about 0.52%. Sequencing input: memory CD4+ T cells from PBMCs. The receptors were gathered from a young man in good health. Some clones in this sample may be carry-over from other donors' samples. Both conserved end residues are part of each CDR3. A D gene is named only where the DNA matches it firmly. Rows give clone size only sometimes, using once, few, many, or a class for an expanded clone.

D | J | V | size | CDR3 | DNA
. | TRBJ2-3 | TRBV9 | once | CASSVSIGSGTDTQYF | TGTGCCAGCAGCGTATCCATCGGGAGCGGCACAGATACGCAGTATTTT
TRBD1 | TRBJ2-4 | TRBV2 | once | CASRDRGMDIQYF | TGTGCCAGCAGGGACAGGGGCATGGACATTCAGTACTTC
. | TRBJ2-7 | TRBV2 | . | CASSDFGYYEQYF | TGTGCCAGCAGTGACTTCGGATACTACGAGCAGTACTTC
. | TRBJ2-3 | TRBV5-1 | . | CASSLDGSGDTQYF | TGCGCCAGCAGCTTGGATGGTAGCGGAGATACGCAGTATTTT
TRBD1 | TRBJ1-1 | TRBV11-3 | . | CASSLRGRRTEAFF | TGTGCCAGCAGCTTAAGGGGGCGGAGGACTGAAGCTTTCTTT
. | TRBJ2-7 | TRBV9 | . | CASSVNSQRYEQYF | TGTGCCAGCAGCGTAAACAGCCAAAGGTACGAGCAGTACTTC
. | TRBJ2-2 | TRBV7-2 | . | CASRKERGSGNTGELFF | TGTGCCAGCAGGAAAGAAAGGGGTAGCGGGAACACCGGGGAGCTGTTTTTT
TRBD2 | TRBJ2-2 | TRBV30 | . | CAWSPSGSGELFF | TGTGCCTGGAGTCCTAGCGGCTCCGGGGAGCTGTTTTTT
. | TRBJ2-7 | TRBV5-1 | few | CASSPEGYSYEQYF | TGCGCCAGCTCCCCCGAAGGATACTCCTACGAGCAGTACTTC
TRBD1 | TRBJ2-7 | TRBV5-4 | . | CASSLGGQVGEQYF | TGTGCCAGCAGCTTGGGGGGACAGGTCGGCGAGCAGTACTTC
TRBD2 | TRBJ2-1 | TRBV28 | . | CASSSGLAGGYRQFF | TGTGCCAGCAGTTCGGGACTAGCGGGAGGGTACCGGCAGTTCTTC
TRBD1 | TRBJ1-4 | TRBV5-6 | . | CASSLRAGGEKLFF | TGTGCCAGCAGCTTGCGGGCAGGGGGGGAAAAACTGTTTTTT
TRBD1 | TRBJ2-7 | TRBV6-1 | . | CASSRGQVGYEQYF | TGTGCCAGCAGCCGAGGACAGGTGGGTTACGAGCAGTACTTC
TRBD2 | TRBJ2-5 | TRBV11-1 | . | CASSGLAGERSKTQYF | TGTGCCAGCAGCGGCTTAGCGGGAGAAAGGAGCAAGACCCAGTACTTC
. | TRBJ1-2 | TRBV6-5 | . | CASSYRGSGVSYGYTF | TGTGCCAGCAGTTACAGGGGTTCGGGGGTGTCCTATGGCTACACCTTC
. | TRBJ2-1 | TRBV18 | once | CASSPGAAYNEQFF | TGTGCCAGCTCACCAGGGGCAGCCTACAATGAGCAGTTCTTC
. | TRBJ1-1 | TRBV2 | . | CASSPQGNTEAFF | TGTGCCAGCAGTCCACAGGGGAACACTGAAGCTTTCTTT
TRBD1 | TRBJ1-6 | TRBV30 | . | CAWTGTGQNSPLHF | TGTGCCTGGACCGGGACAGGTCAAAATTCACCCCTCCACTTT
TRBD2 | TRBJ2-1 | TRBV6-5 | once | CASRSTGTSVGEQFF | TGTGCCAGCAGAAGCACCGGGACTAGCGTGGGTGAGCAGTTCTTC
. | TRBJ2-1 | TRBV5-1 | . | CASSSTRPGKSYNEQFF | TGCGCCAGCAGCTCTACGAGGCCGGGAAAATCCTACAATGAGCAGTTCTTC
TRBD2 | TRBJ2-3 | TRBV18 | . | CASSPLTSGTDTQYF | TGTGCCAGCTCACCATTAACTAGCGGCACAGATACGCAGTATTTT
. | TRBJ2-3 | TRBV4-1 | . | CASSQVTAADTQYF | TGCGCCAGCAGCCAAGTGACAGCCGCAGATACGCAGTATTTT
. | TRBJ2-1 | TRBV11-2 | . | CASSLEVARNEQFF | TGTGCCAGCAGCTTAGAAGTGGCGAGAAATGAGCAGTTCTTC
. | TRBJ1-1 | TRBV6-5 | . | CASNKAGAGNTEAFF | TGTGCCAGCAATAAAGCAGGGGCGGGAAACACTGAAGCTTTCTTT
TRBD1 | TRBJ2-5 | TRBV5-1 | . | CASSLYGQGQETQYF | TGCGCCAGCAGCTTGTACGGACAGGGGCAAGAGACCCAGTACTTC
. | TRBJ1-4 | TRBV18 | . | CASSLSRPATNEKLFF | TGTGCCAGCTCCTTGAGCAGACCTGCAACTAATGAAAAACTGTTTTTT
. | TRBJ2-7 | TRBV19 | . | CASSIGAVYEQYF | TGTGCCAGTAGTATAGGGGCCGTCTACGAGCAGTACTTC
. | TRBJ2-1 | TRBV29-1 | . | CSARTAWVGNEQFF | TGCAGCGCAAGGACGGCCTGGGTTGGCAATGAGCAGTTCTTC
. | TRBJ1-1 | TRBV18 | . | CASSPPRQGLNTEAFF | TGTGCCAGCTCACCACCGCGTCAGGGCCTGAACACTGAAGCTTTCTTT
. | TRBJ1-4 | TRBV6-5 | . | CASSRTVNEKLFF | TGTGCCAGCAGTCGGACAGTAAATGAAAAACTGTTTTTT
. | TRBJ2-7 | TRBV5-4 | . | CASSLPGAYEQYF | TGTGCCAGCAGCCTCCCCGGAGCTTACGAGCAGTACTTC
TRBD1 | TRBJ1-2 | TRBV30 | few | CAWIGTGDGYTF | TGTGCCTGGATAGGGACAGGGGACGGCTACACCTTC